The next 30 T cell receptor beta chains were all read from a single sample in a study of T cells in Graves' hyperthyroidism and ophthalmopathy. The TCR beta CDR3 regions underwent amplification using RNA transcripts as the source. The HTBI primer set was used in a first-round RT-PCR of the TCR CDR3. Each CDR3 protein is one row after TCRdb ran MiXCR on the multiplex PCR reads. This table holds around 600,000 distinct CDR3 sequences, 11% to 15% found once. Sequenced input: blood. The receptors stem from a woman between 18 and 29 years old with Graves' ophthalmopathy.

This clonotype has a count of ten or more. V and J are TRBV19 and TRBJ2-1; 8 bases line up with TRBD2. Germline CDR1 is LNHDA and CDR2 is SQIVND (reference sequence). The CDR3 has 16 residues. With 3 bases clipped from V and 6 bases from J, the junction kept 10 bases outside the gene matches. This chain's CDR3 is CASSIERLAMVNEQFF. For the CDR3, the DNA is TGTGCCAGTAGTATCGAGAGACTAGCGATGGTCAATGAGCAGTTCTTC.

Concerning this clonotype: A read error may account for a junction end that differs from germline. V usage is TRBV7-9 and J usage is TRBJ1-5, with D perhaps matching TRBD1 (5 bases). This CDR3 contains 13 residues. Germline assignment: CDR1 SEHNR and CDR2 FQNEAQ (reference sequence). The CDR3 region is CASSLGDGRPRHF. The CDR3 DNA follows: TGTGCCAGCAGCTTAGGGGACGGCCGTCCCCGGCATTTT.

Of note for this clonotype: A much larger clone differs from this one at a single base, so this may be a read error. The rearrangement joins TRBV11-3 to TRBJ2-1; possible D gene TRBD2, 5 bases. The germline V gene has CDR1 SGHNT and CDR2 YENEEA. The CDR3 is made up of 15 amino acids. Trimming removed 4 bases from V and 3 bases from J, with 13 bases in between. CDR3 nucleotide sequence: TGTGCCAGCAGCTCGGCCGGGAACATCTACAATGAGCAGTTCTTC. It codes for CASSSAGNIYNEQFF.

Written as DNA, the CDR3 is TGTGCCAGCAATTCCCAGGGGCGCACCTACAATGAGCAGTTCTTC. This encodes CASNSQGRTYNEQFF. V and J are TRBV9 and TRBJ2-1, with D perhaps matching TRBD1 (6 bases). Germline CDR1 SGDLS, CDR2 YYNGEE. V lost 6 bases, J lost 2 bases, and 15 bases lay in between. This CDR3 spans 15 amino acids.

This clonotype has only a few counts. The rearrangement uses TRBV7-2 and TRBJ1-1; D call uncertain. Germline V lookup: CDR1 SGHTA, CDR2 FQGNSA. Deletions cut 6 bases from V and 7 bases from J, with 15 bases between. The CDR3 runs to 13 residues. The CDR3 protein is CASSYLGGDEAFF. The CDR3 DNA is TGTGCCAGCAGTTACTTAGGTGGAGATGAAGCTTTCTTT.

This clonotype was picked up a small number of times. The V and J genes are TRBV20-1 and TRBJ1-3; D not certain. The length of the CDR3 is 14 residues. Trimming stripped 0 bases from V and 4 bases from J, with 10 bases between. Germline loops: CDR1 DFQATT, CDR2 SNEGSKA (reference sequence). Here the CDR3 reads CSARDGVRGNTIYF. The CDR3 DNA reads as TGCAGTGCTAGAGATGGAGTGCGCGGAAACACCATATATTTT.

In DNA form, the CDR3 reads TGTGCCAGCAGTTCTGCGGACACTGAAGCTTTCTTT. This translates into CASSSADTEAFF. This chain links TRBV12-3 or TRBV12-4 with TRBJ1-1; D unclear. The CDR3 is 12 amino acids. V was shortened by 4 bases and J by 3 bases, with 6 bases between the two germline ends.

This clonotype was seen ten or more times. The chain employs TRBV7-9 and TRBJ2-1, with TRBD1 matching over 8 bases. This CDR3 is built from 15 residues. Germline loops: CDR1 SEHNR, CDR2 FQNEAQ (reference sequence). After removal of 1 base from V and 7 bases from J, the junction contained 6 bases not matched to a gene. The CDR3 nucleotides read TGTGCCAGCAGCTTAGTCCGGGACAGGAATAATGAGCAGTTCTTC. This sequence encodes CASSLVRDRNNEQFF.

This clonotype was recorded at least ten times. This chain connects TRBV2 to TRBJ1-5, with D possibly TRBD1 on 6 matching bases. V lost 2 bases and J lost 2, with 10 bases in between. CDR1 and CDR2 (germline): SNHLY, FYNNEI. The CDR3 length is 15 residues. CDR3 in amino acids: CASSEMGAGNQPQHF. For the CDR3, the DNA is TGTGCCAGCAGTGAAATGGGGGCTGGCAATCAGCCCCAGCATTTT. Using reference TRBV2 and TRBJ1-5 for the parts outside the CDR3, the full variable domain is EPEVTQTPSHQVTQMGQEVILRCVPISNHLYFYWYRQILGQKVEFLVSFYNNEISEKSEIFDDQFSVERPDGSNFTLKIRSTKLEDSAMYFCASSEMGAGNQPQHFGDGTRLSIL.

This clonotype was recorded many times. The rearrangement uses TRBV7-9 and TRBJ1-5; no definite D call. Trimming pared 3 bases from V and 4 bases from J, leaving 7 bases between. The germline V gene has CDR1 SEHNR and CDR2 FQNEAQ (reference sequence). The CDR3 runs to 13 residues. The CDR3 nucleotides are TGTGCCAGCAGCTTTTCGGAAAATCAGCCCCAGCATTTT. It is translated as CASSFSENQPQHF.

In this sample, this clonotype turned up many times. The rearrangement joins TRBV2 to TRBJ2-2; 7 nucleotides match TRBD2. The CDR3 runs to 15 residues. With V trimmed by 4 bases and J by 3 bases, 5 bases remained unmatched. CDR1 and CDR2 (germline): SNHLY, FYNNEI. CDR3 sequence (DNA): TGTGCCAGCAGTGTCGGGCTAGCGGACACCGGGGAGCTGTTTTTT. Translation: CASSVGLADTGELFF.

This chain joins TRBV6-1 and TRBJ1-6, with D possibly TRBD1 on 5 matching bases. CDR1 and CDR2 from the germline V gene are MNHNS and SASEGT. V was trimmed by 5 bases and J by 5 bases, leaving 13 bases between them. The CDR3 contains 15 residues. The CDR3 protein is CASSQMGGDNSPLHF. The CDR3 DNA follows: TGTGCCAGCAGTCAAATGGGGGGGGATAATTCACCCCTCCACTTT.

This clonotype was recorded at least ten times. CDR3 DNA: TGTGCCAGCAGTTGGGGAGCGGGACACCAAGAGACCCAGTACTTC. Amino acid sequence: CASSWGAGHQETQYF. This sequence joins TRBV6-2 or TRBV6-3 and TRBJ2-5, with 7 bases that match TRBD2. Germline V gives CDR1 MNHEY, CDR2 SVGEGT. The trim removed 4 bases at V and 0 bases at J, leaving 5 bases unmatched. This CDR3 is 15 amino acids long.

This clonotype was seen many times. The CDR3, as DNA: TGTGCCAGCAGCTTAGCGCAGGGTTCCAATGAGCAGTTCTTC. This gives the protein CASSLAQGSNEQFF. The chain uses TRBV7-9 and TRBJ2-1; possible D gene TRBD1, 5 bases. Trimming took 0 bases from V and 6 from J, leaving 9 bases between them. Germline CDR1 SEHNR, CDR2 FQNEAQ (reference sequence). The CDR3 extends over 14 amino acids. Together with reference TRBV7-9 and TRBJ2-1, the CDR3 gives the full variable domain: DTGVSQNPRHKITKRGQNVTFRCDPISEHNRLYWYRQTLGQGPEFLTYFQNEAQLEKSRLLSDRFSAERPKGSFSTLEIQRTEQGDSAMYLCASSLAQGSNEQFFGPGTRLTVL.

This clonotype came up many times. The CDR3 DNA reads as TGTGCCAGCAGTTTGAGGGGTAGCGGGAGGTTTACCTACAATGAGCAGTTCTTC. It yields the protein CASSLRGSGRFTYNEQFF. The chain combines TRBV27 with TRBJ2-1, with 10 bases aligning to TRBD2. The CDR3 loop spans 18 amino acids. The V and J ends lost 3 bases and 2 bases, in that order; junction bases with no gene match: 10. Germline CDR1 reads MNHEY; CDR2 reads SMNVEV (reference sequence).

In its sample, this clonotype was seen many times. The chain uses TRBV5-1 and TRBJ2-3; 8 positions match TRBD2. CDR3 length: 15 residues. V gave up 5 bases and J gave up 6 bases; unmatched junction bases: 11. Germline CDR1 is SGHRS and CDR2 is YFSETQ. The CDR3 nucleotides are TGCGCCAGCAGAGGTACAGCGGGGGTTCCGGATACGCAGTATTTT. Protein: CASRGTAGVPDTQYF.

In this sample, this clonotype turned up many times. J is TRBJ2-1 and V is TRBV7-2; tentatively, D is TRBD2 (6 bases). V was clipped by 5 bases and J by 3 bases, with 11 bases between them. CDR3 size: 14 residues. CDR1 and CDR2 (germline): SGHTA, FQGNSA. As DNA, the CDR3 is TGTGCCAGCAGCGAGTTCGGGGGCTACAATGAGCAGTTCTTC. It is translated as CASSEFGGYNEQFF.

The CDR3 sequence is CASSLVLAGEGEQFF. The DNA for the CDR3 is TGCGCCAGCAGCTTGGTCCTAGCGGGAGAGGGTGAGCAGTTCTTC. The genes are TRBV5-1 and TRBJ2-1, with 10 bases fitting TRBD2. The V gene's germline CDR1 is SGHRS and CDR2 YFSETQ. The CDR3 runs to 15 residues. Germline trimming cut 0 bases from V and 9 bases from J; bases unmatched to any gene: 6.

This clonotype showed up many times. The J gene is TRBJ2-3, the V gene TRBV27; D possibly corresponds to TRBD2 (5 bases). The V gene lost 2 bases and the J gene lost 6 bases, with 9 bases spanning the gap. The germline gives CDR1 MNHEY, CDR2 SMNVEV (reference sequence). The CDR3 has 13 amino acids. CDR3 protein: CASSLLARDTQYF. DNA for the CDR3: TGTGCCAGCAGTTTACTAGCCAGGGATACGCAGTATTTT.

This clonotype was detected ten times or more. V is TRBV7-9 and J is TRBJ2-1; TRBD2 matches 8 bases. Germline CDR1 reads SEHNR; CDR2 reads FQNEAQ (reference sequence). With V trimmed by 3 bases and J by 4 bases, 17 bases remained unmatched. The CDR3 loop spans 19 amino acids. The chain's CDR3 is CASSFLLDLAGRSYNEQFF. The CDR3 DNA is TGTGCCAGCAGCTTCCTCCTGGATTTAGCGGGAAGATCGTACAATGAGCAGTTCTTC.

This clonotype came up many times. The rearrangement joins TRBV27 to TRBJ1-5; TRBD1 agrees at 9 bases. The germline CDR1 and CDR2 sequences are MNHEY and SMNVEV (reference sequence). The trim removed 6 bases at V and 7 bases at J, leaving 7 bases unmatched. The CDR3 length is 14 residues. In DNA, the CDR3 is TGTGCCAGCAGGCCAGGGACAGGGCGACAGCCCCAGCATTTT. This translates into CASRPGTGRQPQHF.

This clonotype was counted a few times. Relative to the germline gene, one junction end is altered; a read error may explain this. This chain connects TRBV7-9 to TRBJ1-4; 10 bases are a match to TRBD1. Per germline, CDR1 SEHNR and CDR2 FQNEAQ (reference sequence). This CDR3 has 13 residues. The CDR3 reads CAGRTGGNEKLFF. In DNA form, the CDR3 reads TGTGCCGGCAGGACAGGGGGAAATGAAAAACTGTTTTTT.

This chain's CDR3 is CSASSLPGLAYEQYF. The CDR3 coding sequence is TGCAGTGCTAGCTCCCTCCCGGGACTAGCGTACGAGCAGTACTTC. This sequence joins TRBV20-1 and TRBJ2-7; TRBD2 matches 10 bases. The CDR3 is 15 residues long. With 3 bases clipped from V and 4 bases from J, the junction kept 9 bases outside the gene matches. The germline gives CDR1 DFQATT, CDR2 SNEGSKA (reference sequence).

This clonotype was recorded at least ten times. J is TRBJ1-5 and V is TRBV3-1; tentative D call: TRBD1 (5 bases). The CDR3 covers 15 residues. V lost 1 base and J 2 bases, leaving 9 bases between the germline ends. Per germline, CDR1 LGHDT and CDR2 YNNKEL (reference sequence). CDR3 coding DNA: TGTGCCAGCAGCCAAGTCATGGGGGGCAATCAGCCCCAGCATTTT. This sequence encodes CASSQVMGGNQPQHF. Together with reference TRBV3-1 and TRBJ1-5, the CDR3 gives the full variable domain: DTAVSQTPKYLVTQMGNDKSIKCEQNLGHDTMYWYKQDSKKFLKIMFSYNNKELIINETVPNRFSPKSPDKAHLNLHINSLELGDSAVYFCASSQVMGGNQPQHFGDGTRLSIL.

This clonotype has only a few counts. This chain uses TRBV6-5 with TRBJ1-1, with TRBD1 matching 7 bases. The CDR3 loop spans 16 amino acids. CDR1 is MNHEY and CDR2 is SVGAGI in the germline V gene. The V gene end was trimmed by 2 bases and the J gene end by 0 bases; junction bases not matched to a gene: 6. CDR3 loop: CASSYEGRGVNTEAFF. As DNA, the CDR3 is TGTGCCAGCAGTTACGAGGGCAGGGGGGTGAACACTGAAGCTTTCTTT.

This clonotype was seen repeatedly, ten times or more. The V gene is TRBV6-2 or TRBV6-3, the J gene TRBJ2-3; TRBD2 aligns across 13 bases. The CDR3 spans 19 residues. Germline values: CDR1 MNHEY, CDR2 SVGEGT. V lost 4 bases, J lost 2 bases, and 12 bases stayed unmatched. The CDR3 reads CASSSETSGGRFPTDTQYF. The CDR3 bases are TGTGCCAGCAGTTCCGAGACTAGCGGGGGGCGGTTTCCCACAGATACGCAGTATTTT.

The V gene is TRBV24-1, the J gene TRBJ2-3; 8 nucleotides match TRBD2. CDR1 is KGHDR, CDR2 SFDVKD, per germline. The ends lost 2 bases at V and 4 bases at J; junction bases unmatched: 10. The CDR3 consists of 17 residues. The CDR3 reads CATSDSLSGRGPDTQYF. In DNA form, the CDR3 reads TGTGCCACCAGTGATTCCTTGAGCGGGAGAGGGCCAGATACGCAGTATTTT.

This sequence joins TRBV10-3 and TRBJ2-7, with 10 bases fitting TRBD1. The germline V gene encodes CDR1 ENHRY and CDR2 SYGVKD. Losses at the gene ends were 7 bases for V and 3 bases for J; bases not matched to a gene: 6. The CDR3 runs to 14 residues. The CDR3 bases are TGTGCCATCACCGAGGGGACAGGGGTCTACGAGCAGTACTTC. Protein product: CAITEGTGVYEQYF.

This chain connects TRBV3-1 to TRBJ2-1; no clear D. This CDR3 contains 13 residues. The V gene's germline CDR1 is LGHDT and CDR2 YNNKEL (reference sequence). V shed 4 bases and J shed 8 bases, with 12 bases lying between them. The CDR3 loop is CASSRAAWDEQFF. CDR3 DNA sequence: TGTGCCAGCAGCCGGGCGGCCTGGGATGAGCAGTTCTTC.

There are many counts of this clonotype. The chain recombines TRBV29-1 with TRBJ2-1; tentatively, D is TRBD1 or TRBD2 (5 bases each). Germline CDR1 and CDR2: SQVTM and ANQGSEA. Deletions cut 6 bases from V and 3 bases from J, with 15 bases between. The CDR3 spans 14 residues. Written as DNA, the CDR3 is TGCAGCGTCTCTTTCGGGACGGACTACAATGAGCAGTTCTTC. Its protein is CSVSFGTDYNEQFF.